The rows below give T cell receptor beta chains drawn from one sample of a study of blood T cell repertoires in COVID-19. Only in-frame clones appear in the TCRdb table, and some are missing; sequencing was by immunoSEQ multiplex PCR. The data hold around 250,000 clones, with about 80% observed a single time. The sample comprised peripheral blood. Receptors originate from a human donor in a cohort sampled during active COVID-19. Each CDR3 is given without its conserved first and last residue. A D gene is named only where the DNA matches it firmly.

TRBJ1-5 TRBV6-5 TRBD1 ASSDRGPNQPQH
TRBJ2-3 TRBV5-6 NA ASTLGRSVRDTQY
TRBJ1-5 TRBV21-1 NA ASSLQGTRTVSNQPQH
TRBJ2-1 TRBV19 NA ATKMGGSYNEQF
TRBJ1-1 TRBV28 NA ASSLRQLEAF
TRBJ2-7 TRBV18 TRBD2 ASSPKAGGPGGEQY
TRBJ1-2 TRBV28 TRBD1 ASRGGQGVYGYT
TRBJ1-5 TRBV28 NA ASSLFLGGSYSNQPQH
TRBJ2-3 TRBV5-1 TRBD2 ASSTGTSGSSRPDTQY
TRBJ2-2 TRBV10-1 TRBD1 ASRADRGRIGDTGELF
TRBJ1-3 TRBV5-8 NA ASSLEGVRGNTIY
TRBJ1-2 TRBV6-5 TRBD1 ATRQGPGGYT
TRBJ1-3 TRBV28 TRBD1 ASSVRGSGGNTIY
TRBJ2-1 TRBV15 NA ATSRERGYNEQF
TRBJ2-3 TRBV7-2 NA ASSLLAADTQY
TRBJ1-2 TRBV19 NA ASSPGQNGNYGYT
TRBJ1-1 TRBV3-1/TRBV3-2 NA ASSQVRRNTEAF
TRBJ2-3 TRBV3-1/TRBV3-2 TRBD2 ASSPERDGTDTQY
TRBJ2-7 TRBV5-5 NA ASSLAPGPYEQY
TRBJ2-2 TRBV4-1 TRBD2 ASSQGSLAGVTGELF
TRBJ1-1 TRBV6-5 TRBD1 ASRGSGGLTTEAF
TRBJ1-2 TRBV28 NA ASSFSSYYGYT
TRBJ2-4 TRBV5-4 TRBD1 ASSETGPNIQY
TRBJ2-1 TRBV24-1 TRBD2 ATSEGLGEQF
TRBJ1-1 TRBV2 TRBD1 ASSGDRGYTEAF
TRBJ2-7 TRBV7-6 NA ASSPTRGSYEQY
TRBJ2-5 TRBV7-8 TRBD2 ASSPLTRLADQETQY
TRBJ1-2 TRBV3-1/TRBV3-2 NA ASSSRVSNYGYT
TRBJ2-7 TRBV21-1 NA ASSNRKTSGKFYEQY
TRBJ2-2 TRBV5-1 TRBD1 ASSSLQGASGELF
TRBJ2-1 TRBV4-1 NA ASSQGLLNEQF
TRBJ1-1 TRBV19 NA ASTVLGGDTEAF
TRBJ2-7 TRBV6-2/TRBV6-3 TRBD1 ASSHNRDRAYEQY
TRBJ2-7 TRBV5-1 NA ASSRSGTYEQY
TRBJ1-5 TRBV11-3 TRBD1 ASTSGQATGNQPQH
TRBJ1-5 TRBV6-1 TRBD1 ASSVTWTGGFQPQH
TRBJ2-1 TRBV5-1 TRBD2 ASSLVGRADEQF
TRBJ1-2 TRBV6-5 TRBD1 ASTQGGYYGYT
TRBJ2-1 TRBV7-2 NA ASSFFTGTYNEQF
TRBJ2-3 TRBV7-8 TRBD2 ASSGRSGATDTQY
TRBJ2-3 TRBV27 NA ASSSELSSTDTQY
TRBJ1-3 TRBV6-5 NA ASSFRTESSGNTIY
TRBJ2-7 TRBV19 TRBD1 ASSFGTGGYEQY
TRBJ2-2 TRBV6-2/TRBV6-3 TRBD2 ASSLAGTGELF
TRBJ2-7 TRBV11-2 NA ASSPNRVNDEQY
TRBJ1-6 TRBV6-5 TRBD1 ASSLQGRYSPLH
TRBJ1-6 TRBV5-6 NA ASSPWAENSPLH
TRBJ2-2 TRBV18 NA ASSPGLGDTGELF
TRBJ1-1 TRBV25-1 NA ASKKGPWDTEAF
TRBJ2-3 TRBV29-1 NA SVRTVRTDTQY